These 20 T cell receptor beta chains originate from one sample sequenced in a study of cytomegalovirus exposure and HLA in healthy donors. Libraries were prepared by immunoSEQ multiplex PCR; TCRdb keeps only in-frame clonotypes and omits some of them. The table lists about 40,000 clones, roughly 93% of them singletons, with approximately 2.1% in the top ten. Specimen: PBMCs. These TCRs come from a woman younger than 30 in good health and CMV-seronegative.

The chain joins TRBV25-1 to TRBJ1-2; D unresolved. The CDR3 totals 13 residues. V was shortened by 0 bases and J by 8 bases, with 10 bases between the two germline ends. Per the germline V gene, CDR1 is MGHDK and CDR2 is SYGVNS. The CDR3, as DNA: TGTGCCAGCAGTGAATATCCAGGATGGGGCTACACCTTC. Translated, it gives CASSEYPGWGYTF.

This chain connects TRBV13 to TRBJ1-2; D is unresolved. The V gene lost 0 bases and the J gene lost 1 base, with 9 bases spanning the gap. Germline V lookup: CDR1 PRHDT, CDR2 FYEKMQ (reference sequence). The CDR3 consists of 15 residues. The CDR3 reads CASSLGSGFNYGYTF. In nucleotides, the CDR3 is TGTGCCAGCAGCTTAGGGTCCGGGTTTAACTATGGCTACACCTTC.

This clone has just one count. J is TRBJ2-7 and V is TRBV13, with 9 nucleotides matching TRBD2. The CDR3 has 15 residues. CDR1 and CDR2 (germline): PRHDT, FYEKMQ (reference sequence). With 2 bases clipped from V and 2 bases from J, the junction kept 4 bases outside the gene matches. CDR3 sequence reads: CASSLSAGGAYEQYF. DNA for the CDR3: TGTGCCAGCAGCTTATCAGCGGGGGGTGCCTACGAGCAGTACTTC.

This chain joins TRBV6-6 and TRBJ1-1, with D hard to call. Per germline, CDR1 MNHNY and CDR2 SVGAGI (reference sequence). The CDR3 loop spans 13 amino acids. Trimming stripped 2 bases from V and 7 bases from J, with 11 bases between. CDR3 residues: CASSYTLRHEAFF. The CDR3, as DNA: TGTGCCAGCAGTTACACTCTCCGCCATGAAGCTTTCTTT.

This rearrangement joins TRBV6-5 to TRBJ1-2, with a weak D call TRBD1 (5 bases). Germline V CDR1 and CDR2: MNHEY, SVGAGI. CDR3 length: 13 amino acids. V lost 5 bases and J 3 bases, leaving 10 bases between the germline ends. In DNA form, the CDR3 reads TGTGCCAGCAGTCAACAGGCCTACTATGGCTACACCTTC. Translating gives CASSQQAYYGYTF.

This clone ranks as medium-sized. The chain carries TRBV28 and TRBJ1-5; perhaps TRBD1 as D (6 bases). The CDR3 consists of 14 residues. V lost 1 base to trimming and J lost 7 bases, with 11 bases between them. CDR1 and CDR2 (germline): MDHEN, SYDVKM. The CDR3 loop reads CASSLSGTIQPQHF. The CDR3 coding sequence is TGTGCCAGCAGTTTATCCGGGACAATACAGCCCCAGCATTTT.

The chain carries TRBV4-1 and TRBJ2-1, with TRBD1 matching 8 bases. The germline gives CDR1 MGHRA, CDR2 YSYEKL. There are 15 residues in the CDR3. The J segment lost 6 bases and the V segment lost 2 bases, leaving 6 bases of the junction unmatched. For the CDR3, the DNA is TGCGCCAGCAGCCAACTTTTGACAGGGGCCAATGAGCAGTTCTTC. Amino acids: CASSQLLTGANEQFF.

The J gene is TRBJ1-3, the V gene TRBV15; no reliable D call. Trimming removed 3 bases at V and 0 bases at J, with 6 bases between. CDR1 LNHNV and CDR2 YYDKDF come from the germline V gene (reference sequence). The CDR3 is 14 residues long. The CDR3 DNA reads TGTGCCACCAGCAGTAGAGGCTCTGGAAACACCATATATTTT. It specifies CATSSRGSGNTIYF.

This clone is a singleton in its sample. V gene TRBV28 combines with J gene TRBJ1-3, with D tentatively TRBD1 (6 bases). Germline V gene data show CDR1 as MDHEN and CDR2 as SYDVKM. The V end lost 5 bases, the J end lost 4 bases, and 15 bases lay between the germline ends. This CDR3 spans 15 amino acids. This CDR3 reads CASSPPGTIGNTIYF. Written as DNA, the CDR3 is TGTGCCAGCAGTCCACCCGGGACAATAGGAAACACCATATATTTT. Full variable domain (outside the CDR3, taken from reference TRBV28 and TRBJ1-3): DVKVTQSSRYLVKRTGEKVFLECVQDMDHENMFWYRQDPGLGLRLIYFSYDVKMKEKGDIPEGYSVSREKKERFSLILESASTNQTSMYLCASSPPGTIGNTIYFGEGSWLTVV.

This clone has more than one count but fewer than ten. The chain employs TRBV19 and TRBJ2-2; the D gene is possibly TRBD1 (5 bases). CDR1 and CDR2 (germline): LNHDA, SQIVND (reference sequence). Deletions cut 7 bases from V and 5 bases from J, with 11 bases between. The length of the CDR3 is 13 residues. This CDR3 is CASNARETGELFF. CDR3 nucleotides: TGTGCCAGTAACGCCAGGGAAACCGGGGAGCTGTTTTTT.

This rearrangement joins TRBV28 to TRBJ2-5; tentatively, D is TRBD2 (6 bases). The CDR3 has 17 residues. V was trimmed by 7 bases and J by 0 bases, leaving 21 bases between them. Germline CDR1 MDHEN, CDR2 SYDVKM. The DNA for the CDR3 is TGTGCCAGCATGATGTTCGCGGCAGGAGGGTACCAAGAGACCCAGTACTTC. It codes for CASMMFAAGGYQETQYF.

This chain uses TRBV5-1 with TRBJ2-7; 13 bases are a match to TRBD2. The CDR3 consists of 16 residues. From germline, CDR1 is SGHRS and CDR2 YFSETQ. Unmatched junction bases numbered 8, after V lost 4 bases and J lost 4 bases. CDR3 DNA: TGCGCCAGCAGCCGGACTAGCGGGAGTAGGATTTACGAGCAGTACTTC. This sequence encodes CASSRTSGSRIYEQYF.

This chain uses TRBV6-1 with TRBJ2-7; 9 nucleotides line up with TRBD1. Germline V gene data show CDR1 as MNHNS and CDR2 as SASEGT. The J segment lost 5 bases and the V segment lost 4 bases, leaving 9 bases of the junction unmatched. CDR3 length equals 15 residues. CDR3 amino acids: CASSVSRTGVHEQYF. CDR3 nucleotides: TGTGCCAGCAGTGTCTCCAGGACAGGGGTCCACGAGCAGTACTTC.

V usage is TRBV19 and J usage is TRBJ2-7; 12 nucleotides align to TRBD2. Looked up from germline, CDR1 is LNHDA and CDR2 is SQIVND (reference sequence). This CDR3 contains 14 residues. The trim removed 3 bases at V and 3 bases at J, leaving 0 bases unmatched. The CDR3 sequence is CASSMTSGGYEQYF. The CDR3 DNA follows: TGTGCCAGTAGTATGACTAGCGGGGGCTACGAGCAGTACTTC.

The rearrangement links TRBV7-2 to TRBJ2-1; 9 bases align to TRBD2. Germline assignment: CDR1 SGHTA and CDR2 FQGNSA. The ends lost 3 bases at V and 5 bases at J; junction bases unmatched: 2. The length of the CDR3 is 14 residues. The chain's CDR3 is CASSFAGGNNEQFF. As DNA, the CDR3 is TGTGCCAGCAGCTTCGCGGGAGGGAACAATGAGCAGTTCTTC.

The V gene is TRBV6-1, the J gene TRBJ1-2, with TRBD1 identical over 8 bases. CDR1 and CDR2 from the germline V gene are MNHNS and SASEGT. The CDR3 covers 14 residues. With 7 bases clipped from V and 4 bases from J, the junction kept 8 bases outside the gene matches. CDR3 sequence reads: CASNTGGDIYGYTF. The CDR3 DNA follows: TGTGCCAGCAATACAGGGGGGGATATCTATGGCTACACCTTC.

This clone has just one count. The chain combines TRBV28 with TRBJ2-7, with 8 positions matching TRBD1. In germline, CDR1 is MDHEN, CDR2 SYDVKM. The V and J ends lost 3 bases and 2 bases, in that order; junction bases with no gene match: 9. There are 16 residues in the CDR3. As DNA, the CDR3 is TGTGCCAGCAGTTTCACCTCGGGGACAGGAGCCTACGAGCAGTACTTC. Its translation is CASSFTSGTGAYEQYF.

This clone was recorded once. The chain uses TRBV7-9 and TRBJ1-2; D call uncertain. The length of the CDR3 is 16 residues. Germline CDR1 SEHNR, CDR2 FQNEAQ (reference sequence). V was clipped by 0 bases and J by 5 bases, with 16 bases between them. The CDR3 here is CASSLAYLAGTYGYTF. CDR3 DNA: TGTGCCAGCAGCTTAGCGTATTTGGCAGGAACATATGGCTACACCTTC.

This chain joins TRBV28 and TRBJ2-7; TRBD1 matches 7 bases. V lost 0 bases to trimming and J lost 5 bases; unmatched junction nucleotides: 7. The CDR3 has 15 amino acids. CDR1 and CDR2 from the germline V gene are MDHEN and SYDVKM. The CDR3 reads CASSLWPRDSHEQYF. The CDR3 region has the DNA TGTGCCAGCAGTTTATGGCCCCGGGACAGCCACGAGCAGTACTTC.

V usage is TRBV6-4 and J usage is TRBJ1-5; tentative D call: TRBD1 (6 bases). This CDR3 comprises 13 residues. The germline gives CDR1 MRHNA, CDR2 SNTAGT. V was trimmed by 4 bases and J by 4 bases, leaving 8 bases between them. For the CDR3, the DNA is TGTGCCAGCAGTGTGACAGGTAATCAGCCCCAGCATTTT. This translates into CASSVTGNQPQHF.